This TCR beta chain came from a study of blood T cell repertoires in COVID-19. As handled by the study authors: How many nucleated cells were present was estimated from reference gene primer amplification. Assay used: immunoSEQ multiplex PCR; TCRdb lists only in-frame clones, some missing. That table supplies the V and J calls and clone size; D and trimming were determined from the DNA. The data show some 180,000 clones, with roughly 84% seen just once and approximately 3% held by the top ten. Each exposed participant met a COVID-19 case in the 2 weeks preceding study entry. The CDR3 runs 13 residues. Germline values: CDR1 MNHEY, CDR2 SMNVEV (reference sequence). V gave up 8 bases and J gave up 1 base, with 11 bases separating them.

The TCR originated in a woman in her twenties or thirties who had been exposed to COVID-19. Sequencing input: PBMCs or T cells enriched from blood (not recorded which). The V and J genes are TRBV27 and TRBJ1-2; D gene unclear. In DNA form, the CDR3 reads TGTGCCAGCGCCCCTTTCTATAACTATGGCTACACCTTC. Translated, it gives CASAPFYNYGYTF.